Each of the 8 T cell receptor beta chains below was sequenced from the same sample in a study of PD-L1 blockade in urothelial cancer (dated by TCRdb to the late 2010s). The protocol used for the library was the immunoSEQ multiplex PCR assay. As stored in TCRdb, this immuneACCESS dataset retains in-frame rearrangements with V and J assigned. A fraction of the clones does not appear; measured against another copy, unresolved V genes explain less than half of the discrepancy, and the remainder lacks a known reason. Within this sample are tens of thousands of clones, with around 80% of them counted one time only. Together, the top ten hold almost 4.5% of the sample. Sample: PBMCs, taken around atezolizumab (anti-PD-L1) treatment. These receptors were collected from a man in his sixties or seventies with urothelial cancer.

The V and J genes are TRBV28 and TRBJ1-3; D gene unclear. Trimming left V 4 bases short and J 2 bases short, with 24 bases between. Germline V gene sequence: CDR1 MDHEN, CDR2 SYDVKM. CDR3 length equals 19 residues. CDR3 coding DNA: TGTGCCAGCAGTTCAGACGTACTAAGAGGGTTGAACACTGGAAACACCATATATTTT. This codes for CASSSDVLRGLNTGNTIYF.

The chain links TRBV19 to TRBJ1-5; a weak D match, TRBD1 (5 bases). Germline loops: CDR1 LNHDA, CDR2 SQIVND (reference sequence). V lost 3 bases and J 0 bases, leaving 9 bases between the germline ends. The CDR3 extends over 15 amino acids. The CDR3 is CASSMKGYSNQPQHF. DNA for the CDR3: TGTGCCAGTAGTATGAAGGGGTATAGCAATCAGCCCCAGCATTTT.

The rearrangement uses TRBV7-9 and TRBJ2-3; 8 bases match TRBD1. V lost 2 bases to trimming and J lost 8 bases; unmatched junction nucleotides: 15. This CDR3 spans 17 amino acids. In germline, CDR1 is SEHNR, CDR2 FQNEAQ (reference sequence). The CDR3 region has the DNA TGTGCCAGCAGCTTATGGGGGACAGGAGGGCCACAGGGTACGCAGTATTTT. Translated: CASSLWGTGGPQGTQYF.

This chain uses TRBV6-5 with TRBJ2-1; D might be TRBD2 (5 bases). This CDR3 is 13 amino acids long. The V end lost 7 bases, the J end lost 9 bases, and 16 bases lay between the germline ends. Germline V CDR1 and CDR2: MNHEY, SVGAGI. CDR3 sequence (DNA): TGTGCCAGCACCCGAAGGATAGGGAGTGAGCAGTTCTTC. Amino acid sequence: CASTRRIGSEQFF.

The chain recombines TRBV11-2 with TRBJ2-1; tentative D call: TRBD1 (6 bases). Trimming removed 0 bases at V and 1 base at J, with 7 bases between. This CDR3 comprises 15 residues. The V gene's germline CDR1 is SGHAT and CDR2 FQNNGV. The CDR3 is CASSLDTGSYNEQFF. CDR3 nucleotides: TGTGCCAGCAGCTTAGATACAGGGTCCTACAATGAGCAGTTCTTC.

The CDR3 spells CASSYPATVNTEAFF. CDR3 nucleotides: TGTGCCAGCAGTTACCCGGCGACTGTGAACACTGAAGCTTTCTTT. V is TRBV6-6 and J is TRBJ1-1; D call uncertain. The CDR3 contains 15 residues. Trimming stripped 2 bases from V and 0 bases from J, with 10 bases between. Germline V lookup: CDR1 MNHNY, CDR2 SVGAGI (reference sequence).

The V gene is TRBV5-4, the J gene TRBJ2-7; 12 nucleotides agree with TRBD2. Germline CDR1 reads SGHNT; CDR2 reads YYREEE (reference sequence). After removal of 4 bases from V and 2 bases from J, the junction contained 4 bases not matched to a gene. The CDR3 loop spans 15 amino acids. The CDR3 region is CASSVGLAGPYEQYF. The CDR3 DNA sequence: TGTGCCAGCAGCGTAGGACTAGCGGGGCCCTACGAGCAGTACTTC.

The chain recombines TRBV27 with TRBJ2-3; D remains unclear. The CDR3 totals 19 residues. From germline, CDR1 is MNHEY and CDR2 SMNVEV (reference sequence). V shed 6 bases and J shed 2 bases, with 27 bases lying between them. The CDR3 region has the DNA TGTGCCAGCAGCACCTTACCCCCCGCGACTGCAACCTACACAGATACGCAGTATTTT. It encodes CASSTLPPATATYTDTQYF.